This T cell receptor beta chain stems from a study of fetal regulatory T cell absence and autoimmunity. Trimming removed 10 bases at V and 4 bases at J, with 19 bases between. CDR1 MNHNS and CDR2 SASEGT come from the germline V gene. The CDR3 contains 14 residues. Only in-frame clones appear in the TCRdb table, and some are missing; sequencing was by immunoSEQ multiplex PCR. The profile shows about 50,000 clones, roughly 83% of them singletons. The sequence was obtained from a newborn boy with IPEX syndrome. The gene calls are TRBV6-1 and TRBJ2-5; maybe TRBD1 (6 bases). Sequenced input: cord blood. DNA of the CDR3: TGTGCCACCTGGCCTCACAGGGAGATAGAGACCCAGTACTTC. Translated: CATWPHREIETQYF.